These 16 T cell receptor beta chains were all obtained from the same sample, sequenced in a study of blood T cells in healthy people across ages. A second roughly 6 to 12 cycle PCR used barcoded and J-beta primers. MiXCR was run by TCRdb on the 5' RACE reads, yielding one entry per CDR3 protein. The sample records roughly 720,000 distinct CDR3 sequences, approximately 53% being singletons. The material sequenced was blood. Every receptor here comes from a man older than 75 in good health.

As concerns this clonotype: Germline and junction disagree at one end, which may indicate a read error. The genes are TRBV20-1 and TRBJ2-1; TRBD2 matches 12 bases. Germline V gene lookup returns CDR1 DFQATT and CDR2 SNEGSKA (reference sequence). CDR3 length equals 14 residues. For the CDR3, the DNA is TGCAGTGGCGGCCCTAGCGGGAGGGCCAATGGGCAGTTCTTC. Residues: CSGGPSGRANGQFF.

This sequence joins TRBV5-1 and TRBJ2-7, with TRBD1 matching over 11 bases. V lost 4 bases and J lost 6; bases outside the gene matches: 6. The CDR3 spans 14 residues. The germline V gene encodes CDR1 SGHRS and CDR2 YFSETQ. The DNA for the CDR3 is TGCGCCAGCAGCGCGGACAGGGGGCGAGGCGAGCAGTACTTC. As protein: CASSADRGRGEQYF. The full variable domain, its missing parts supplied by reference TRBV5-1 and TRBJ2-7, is KAGVTQTPRYLIKTRGQQVTLSCSPISGHRSVSWYQQTPGQGLQFLFEYFSETQRNKGNFPGRFSGRQFSNSRSEMNVSTLELGDSALYLCASSADRGRGEQYFGPGTRLTVT.

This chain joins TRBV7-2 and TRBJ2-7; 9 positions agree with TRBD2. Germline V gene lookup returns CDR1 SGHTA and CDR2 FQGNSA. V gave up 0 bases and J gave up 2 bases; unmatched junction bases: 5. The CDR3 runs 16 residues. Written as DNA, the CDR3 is TGTGCCAGCAGCTTAGCTAGCGGGAGTAGCACCTACGAGCAGTACTTC. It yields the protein CASSLASGSSTYEQYF. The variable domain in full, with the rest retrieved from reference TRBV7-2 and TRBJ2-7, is GAGVSQSPSNKVTEKGKDVELRCDPISGHTALYWYRQSLGQGLEFLIYFQGNSAPDKSGLPSDRFSAERTGGSVSTLTIQRTQQEDSAVYLCASSLASGSSTYEQYFGPGTRLTVT.

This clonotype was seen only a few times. Here the CDR3 DNA reads TGTGCCAGCAGTTTCCGCGGGACACAGAATGGCTACACCTTC. Translated: CASSFRGTQNGYTF. The V and J genes are TRBV12-3 or TRBV12-4 and TRBJ1-2; weak D call: TRBD1 (6 bases). V shed 3 bases and J shed 6 bases, with 14 bases lying between them. The CDR3 covers 14 residues.

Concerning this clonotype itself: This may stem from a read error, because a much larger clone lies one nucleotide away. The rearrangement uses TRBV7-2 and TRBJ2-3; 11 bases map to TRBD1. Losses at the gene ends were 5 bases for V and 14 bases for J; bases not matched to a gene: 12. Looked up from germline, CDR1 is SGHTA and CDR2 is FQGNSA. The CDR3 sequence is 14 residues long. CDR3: CASSPDRGQRYSYF. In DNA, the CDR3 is TGTGCCAGCAGCCCGGACAGGGGGCAAAGATACTCGTATTTT.

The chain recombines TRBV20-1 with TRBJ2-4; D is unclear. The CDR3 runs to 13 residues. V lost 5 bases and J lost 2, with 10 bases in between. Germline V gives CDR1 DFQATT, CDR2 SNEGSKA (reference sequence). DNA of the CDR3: TGCAGTGCTCCAAGGGATTCCAAAAACATTCAGTACTTC. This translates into CSAPRDSKNIQYF.

CDR3 DNA sequence: TGTGCCAGCTCAGCCCGGGGCACTGATGAAAAACTGTTTTTT. Translation: CASSARGTDEKLFF. The chain has TRBV18 and TRBJ1-4, with D possibly being TRBD1 (5 bases). Germline V gene data show CDR1 as KGHSH and CDR2 as LQKENI. The CDR3 is 14 amino acids. V gave up 5 bases and J gave up 6 bases, with 13 bases separating them.

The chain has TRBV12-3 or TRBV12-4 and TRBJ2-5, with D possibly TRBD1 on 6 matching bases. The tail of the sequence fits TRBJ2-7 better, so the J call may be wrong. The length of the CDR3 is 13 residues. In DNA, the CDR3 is TGTGCCAGCAGCCAGTCCCCGACAGGCGAGCAGTACTTC. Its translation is CASSQSPTGEQYF.

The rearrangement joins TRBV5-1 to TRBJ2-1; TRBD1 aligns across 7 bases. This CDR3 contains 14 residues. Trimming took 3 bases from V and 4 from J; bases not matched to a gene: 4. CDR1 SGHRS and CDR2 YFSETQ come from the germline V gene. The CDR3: CASSSGDRYNEQFF. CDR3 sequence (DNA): TGCGCCAGCAGCTCCGGGGACAGATACAATGAGCAGTTCTTC.

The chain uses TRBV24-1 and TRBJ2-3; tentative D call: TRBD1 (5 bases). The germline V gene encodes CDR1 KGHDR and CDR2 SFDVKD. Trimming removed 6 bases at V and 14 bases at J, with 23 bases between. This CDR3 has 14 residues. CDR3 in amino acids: CATSSPDLDRYAYF. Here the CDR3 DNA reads TGTGCCACCAGTTCCCCGGACCTTGACAGATACGCGTATTTT.

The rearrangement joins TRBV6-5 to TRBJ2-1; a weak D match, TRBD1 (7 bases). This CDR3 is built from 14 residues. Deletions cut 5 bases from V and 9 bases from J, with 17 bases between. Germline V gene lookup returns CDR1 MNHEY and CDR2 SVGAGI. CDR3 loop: CASSRDPQGGEQFF. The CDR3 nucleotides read TGTGCCAGCAGTCGGGACCCCCAGGGGGGTGAGCAGTTCTTC.

The CDR3 here is CSASPSPSANYGYTF. The CDR3 bases are TGCAGTGCTAGTCCCTCCCCCAGTGCTAACTATGGCTACACCTTC. V and J are TRBV20-1 and TRBJ1-2, with D unresolved. The CDR3 loop spans 15 amino acids. Germline V gene sequence: CDR1 DFQATT, CDR2 SNEGSKA (reference sequence). Trimming cost V 3 bases and J 0 bases, with 14 bases left between them.

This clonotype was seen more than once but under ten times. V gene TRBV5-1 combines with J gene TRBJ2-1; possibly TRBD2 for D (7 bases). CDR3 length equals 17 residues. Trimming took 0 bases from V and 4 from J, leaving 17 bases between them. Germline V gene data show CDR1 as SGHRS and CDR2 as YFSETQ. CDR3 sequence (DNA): TGCGCCAGCAGCTTGGAGTGGCCTGGGGGGGCTTACAATGAGCAGTTCTTC. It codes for CASSLEWPGGAYNEQFF.

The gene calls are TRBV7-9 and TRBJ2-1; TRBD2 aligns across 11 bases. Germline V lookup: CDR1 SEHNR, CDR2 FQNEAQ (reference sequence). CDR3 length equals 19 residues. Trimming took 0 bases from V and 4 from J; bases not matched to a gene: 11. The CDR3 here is CASSLAQIKGLAVYNEQFF. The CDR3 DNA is TGTGCCAGCAGCTTAGCTCAAATTAAGGGACTAGCGGTTTACAATGAGCAGTTCTTC.

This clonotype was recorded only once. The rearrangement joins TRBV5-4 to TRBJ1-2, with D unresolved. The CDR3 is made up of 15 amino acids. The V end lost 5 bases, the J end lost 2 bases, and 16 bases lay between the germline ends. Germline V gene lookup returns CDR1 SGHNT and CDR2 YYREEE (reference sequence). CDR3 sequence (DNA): TGTGCCAGCAGTCCCGCCCCGGGAGACAACTATGGCTACACCTTC. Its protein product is CASSPAPGDNYGYTF.

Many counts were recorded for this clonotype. Here the CDR3 DNA reads TGCAGCGTTTCCCCGAGGACTAGCGGGAGCGGAGGCGAGCAGTACTTC. This codes for CSVSPRTSGSGGEQYF. This chain uses TRBV29-1 with TRBJ2-7, with 13 positions matching TRBD2. V gave up 5 bases and J gave up 6 bases; unmatched junction bases: 13. Germline V gives CDR1 SQVTM, CDR2 ANQGSEA. The CDR3 sequence is 16 residues long.